These 32 T cell receptor beta chains were all obtained from the same sample, sequenced in a study of T cell clonotyping in hematopoietic cell transplantation. Clones were sequenced by immunoSEQ multiplex PCR, and TCRdb holds only the in-frame ones, with some missing. The table has approximately 11,000 clones, 50% to 65% seen once; the top ten hold about an eighth. Sequencing was performed on peripheral blood mononuclear cells, taken 100 days after allogeneic stem cell transplant. All receptors derive from a female patient aged 50 to 60 who had an allogeneic stem cell transplant from an unrelated donor, so the T cells may come from the graft donor. Some clones in this sample may be carry-over from other donors' samples.

CDR3 sequence reads: CASSLADPYGYTF. CDR3 coding DNA: TGCGCCAGCAGCTTGGCCGACCCGTATGGCTACACCTTC. The J gene is TRBJ1-2, the V gene TRBV5-1; D is uncertain. Trimming removed 0 bases at V and 5 bases at J, with 8 bases between. CDR1 and CDR2 (germline): SGHRS, YFSETQ. The length of the CDR3 is 13 residues.

In this sample, this clone turned up a few times. V is TRBV7-6 and J is TRBJ2-3; 9 positions agree with TRBD1. Per the germline V gene, CDR1 is SGHVS and CDR2 is FNYEAQ. There are 13 residues in the CDR3. The V and J ends lost 8 bases and 0 bases, in that order; junction bases with no gene match: 0. Here the CDR3 reads CASGTGSTDTQYF. The DNA for the CDR3 is TGTGCCAGCGGGACAGGGAGCACAGATACGCAGTATTTT.

The chain uses TRBV6-6 and TRBJ1-5; 9 nucleotides line up with TRBD1. The V gene end was trimmed by 6 bases and the J gene end by 9 bases; junction bases not matched to a gene: 6. CDR3 length: 13 residues. Germline V gene sequence: CDR1 MNHNY, CDR2 SVGAGI (reference sequence). The CDR3 sequence: CASREGQGRPQHF. The DNA of the CDR3 is TGTGCCAGCAGAGAGGGACAGGGACGGCCCCAGCATTTT.

The V and J genes are TRBV30 and TRBJ2-7; 9 nucleotides agree with TRBD1. After removal of 3 bases from V and 0 bases from J, the junction contained 3 bases not matched to a gene. Germline loops: CDR1 GTSNPN, CDR2 SVGIG (reference sequence). CDR3 size: 14 residues. The CDR3 DNA sequence: TGTGCCTGGAGCACAGGGGGCAGCTCCTACGAGCAGTACTTC. Translating it yields CAWSTGGSSYEQYF.

Written as DNA, the CDR3 is TGTGCCAGCAGCTTGGCAGTACTCCCCACAGATACGCAGTATTTT. Its translation is CASSLAVLPTDTQYF. The rearrangement links TRBV7-9 to TRBJ2-3; D is unresolved. The V gene's germline CDR1 is SEHNR and CDR2 FQNEAQ (reference sequence). This CDR3 region has 15 residues. V was trimmed by 3 bases and J by 2 bases, leaving 12 bases between them. The entire variable domain, with the rest obtained from reference TRBV7-9 and TRBJ2-3, is as follows: DTGVSQNPRHKITKRGQNVTFRCDPISEHNRLYWYRQTLGQGPEFLTYFQNEAQLEKSRLLSDRFSAERPKGSFSTLEIQRTEQGDSAMYLCASSLAVLPTDTQYFGPGTRLTVL.

The chain recombines TRBV7-9 with TRBJ2-2, with D unresolved. The germline V gene has CDR1 SEHNR and CDR2 FQNEAQ (reference sequence). This CDR3 has 10 residues. The CDR3, as DNA: TGTGCTCAAGACACCGGGGAGCTGTTTTTT. This sequence encodes CAQDTGELFF.

This rearrangement joins TRBV29-1 to TRBJ1-5; D ambiguous. V lost 7 bases to trimming and J lost 6 bases, with 13 bases between them. The CDR3 has 12 residues. Germline V lookup: CDR1 SQVTM, CDR2 ANQGSEA. The CDR3 loop reads CSAGSWGQPQHF. The CDR3, as DNA: TGCAGCGCTGGATCGTGGGGTCAGCCCCAGCATTTT. Drawing the rest from reference TRBV29-1 and TRBJ1-5, the complete variable domain is SAVISQKPSRDICQRGTSLTIQCQVDSQVTMMFWYRQQPGQSLTLIATANQGSEATYESGFVIDKFPISRPNLTFSTLTVSNMSPEDSSIYLCSAGSWGQPQHFGDGTRLSIL.

This chain uses TRBV28 with TRBJ1-2; D gene ambiguous. CDR3 length equals 14 residues. The V end lost 5 bases, the J end lost 4 bases, and 14 bases lay between the germline ends. Germline CDR1 reads MDHEN; CDR2 reads SYDVKM. CDR3 in DNA: TGTGCCAGCAGTGAGGTTGGACGGGGCTATGGCTACACCTTC. It encodes CASSEVGRGYGYTF.

V usage is TRBV2 and J usage is TRBJ1-2; D remains unclear. V was clipped by 7 bases and J by 6 bases, with 15 bases between them. This CDR3 comprises 13 residues. The V gene's germline CDR1 is SNHLY and CDR2 FYNNEI. The CDR3 DNA reads as TGTGCCAGCACCCGATTCCAGTTCGATGGCTACACCTTC. This gives the protein CASTRFQFDGYTF.

The rearrangement joins TRBV6-5 to TRBJ1-2; D is perhaps TRBD1 (5 bases). The CDR3 length is 12 residues. Germline loops: CDR1 MNHEY, CDR2 SVGAGI. Trimming took off 2 bases at V and 14 bases at J, with 15 bases between the two ends. Here the CDR3 DNA reads TGTGCCAGCAGTTACCATAACGGGGCGAGTACCTTC. Protein: CASSYHNGASTF.

The chain uses TRBV19 and TRBJ2-7, with 12 bases lining up with TRBD1. CDR1 is LNHDA and CDR2 is SQIVND in the germline V gene (reference sequence). The CDR3 totals 14 residues. Unmatched junction bases numbered 3, after V lost 4 bases and J lost 5 bases. The CDR3 region is CASSTGQGADEQYF. The CDR3, as DNA: TGTGCCAGTAGTACGGGACAGGGGGCGGACGAGCAGTACTTC.

This clone was counted between two and nine times. The chain links TRBV28 to TRBJ1-1; D not certain. The ends were cut back, 3 bases at V and 3 bases at J, with 8 bases in the middle. Germline V gene lookup returns CDR1 MDHEN and CDR2 SYDVKM. The CDR3 runs 13 residues. For the CDR3, the DNA is TGTGCCAGCAGTTTTGAAGGTTACACTGAAGCTTTCTTT. Encoded protein: CASSFEGYTEAFF. Full variable domain (remainder filled in from reference TRBV28 and TRBJ1-1): DVKVTQSSRYLVKRTGEKVFLECVQDMDHENMFWYRQDPGLGLRLIYFSYDVKMKEKGDIPEGYSVSREKKERFSLILESASTNQTSMYLCASSFEGYTEAFFGQGTRLTVV.

The chain combines TRBV6-6 with TRBJ1-1, with 7 bases aligning to TRBD1. CDR3 size: 14 residues. CDR1 is MNHNY, CDR2 SVGAGI, per germline (reference sequence). V lost 7 bases and J lost 0; bases outside the gene matches: 5. CDR3 amino acids: CASTPTGLNTEAFF. The CDR3 region has the DNA TGTGCCAGCACCCCGACAGGGTTGAACACTGAAGCTTTCTTT.

In DNA form, the CDR3 reads TGTGCCAGCATTGAGGCTGGGCAGACCTTGGGCACTGAAGCTTTCTTT. Translation: CASIEAGQTLGTEAFF. The V and J genes are TRBV25-1 and TRBJ1-1; D gene ambiguous. The CDR3 totals 16 residues. V was trimmed by 7 bases and J by 4 bases, leaving 22 bases between them. Looked up from germline, CDR1 is MGHDK and CDR2 is SYGVNS.

The rearrangement links TRBV7-8 to TRBJ1-2, with D possibly TRBD1 on 5 matching bases. The CDR3 is made up of 13 amino acids. Per the germline V gene, CDR1 is SGHVS and CDR2 is FQNEAQ. V was pared by 3 bases and J by 6 bases, with 11 bases between. CDR3 amino acids: CASSLGLGNGYTF. CDR3 nucleotides: TGTGCCAGCAGCTTGGGACTGGGGAATGGCTACACCTTC.

V gene TRBV6-1 combines with J gene TRBJ1-2; D unresolved. The CDR3 totals 13 residues. Trimming took off 3 bases at V and 4 bases at J, with 9 bases between the two ends. Per the germline V gene, CDR1 is MNHNS and CDR2 is SASEGT. The CDR3 protein is CASSDPRGYGYTF. The CDR3 bases are TGTGCCAGCAGTGACCCTCGCGGCTATGGCTACACCTTC.

The chain joins TRBV7-3 to TRBJ1-2; 9 bases align to TRBD1. Germline CDR1 is SGHTA and CDR2 is FQGTGA. CDR3 size: 14 residues. J gave up 4 bases and V 4 bases, and 4 bases lay outside the gene matches. The CDR3 region is CASSSTGGSYGYTF. The CDR3 DNA sequence: TGTGCCAGCAGCTCGACAGGGGGAAGCTATGGCTACACCTTC.

This clone has a handful of counts. This rearrangement joins TRBV25-1 to TRBJ2-2, with 10 bases lining up with TRBD1. The V gene end was trimmed by 5 bases and the J gene end by 3 bases; junction bases not matched to a gene: 3. The CDR3 runs 15 residues. Germline CDR1 reads MGHDK; CDR2 reads SYGVNS. The chain's CDR3 is CASSSGTGDTGELFF. In DNA, the CDR3 is TGTGCCAGCAGTAGCGGGACAGGGGACACCGGGGAGCTGTTTTTT. The full variable domain, in which reference TRBV25-1 and TRBJ2-2 provide the parts outside the CDR3, is EADIYQTPRYLVIGTGKKITLECSQTMGHDKMYWYQQDPGMELHLIHYSYGVNSTEKGDLSSESTVSRIRTEHFPLTLESARPSHTSQYLCASSSGTGDTGELFFGEGSRLTVL.

The DNA for the CDR3 is TGCGCCAGCAGCCAAGTGGGACAGAAAGGCTACACCTTC. This sequence encodes CASSQVGQKGYTF. The V and J genes are TRBV4-1 and TRBJ1-2, with TRBD1 identical over 7 bases. This CDR3 has 13 amino acids. The junction had 4 bases not matched to a gene; V was cut back by 1 base and J by 8 bases. Germline CDR1 is MGHRA and CDR2 is YSYEKL.

The chain recombines TRBV5-6 with TRBJ2-7; maybe TRBD1 (5 bases). Trimming removed 2 bases from V and 0 bases from J, with 9 bases in between. CDR3 size: 14 residues. Per germline, CDR1 SGHDT and CDR2 YYEEEE. The CDR3 protein is CASSLGAGSYEQYF. The CDR3 coding sequence is TGTGCCAGCAGCTTAGGGGCAGGCTCCTACGAGCAGTACTTC.

This clone has just a few counts. The chain carries TRBV30 and TRBJ1-3, with D unresolved. V was trimmed by 0 bases and J by 4 bases, leaving 1 base between them. CDR3 length: 11 amino acids. Germline-derived CDR1 and CDR2 are GTSNPN and SVGIG (reference sequence). CDR3 nucleotides: TGTGCCTGGAGTGTGGGAAACACCATATATTTT. It translates to CAWSVGNTIYF.

This sequence joins TRBV6-8 and TRBJ1-5; unclear D gene. V was trimmed by 3 bases and J by 4 bases, leaving 10 bases between them. This CDR3 contains 14 residues. Looked up from germline, CDR1 is MNHGY and CDR2 is SAAAGT. CDR3: CASSYGGPNQPQHF. CDR3 DNA: TGTGCCAGCAGTTATGGCGGGCCTAATCAGCCCCAGCATTTT.

The rearrangement links TRBV30 to TRBJ1-3; no clear D. The CDR3 loop spans 14 amino acids. The V end was cut by 0 bases, the J end by 9 bases, with 15 bases between. Germline V gives CDR1 GTSNPN, CDR2 SVGIG (reference sequence). In DNA, the CDR3 is TGTGCCTGGAGTGTACAGAGGGTGGAGGGCACCATATATTTT. This gives the protein CAWSVQRVEGTIYF.

The CDR3 DNA reads as TGTGCCAGCAGCTTGGGGACTAGCGGGACTGGTGAGACCCAGTACTTC. Translation: CASSLGTSGTGETQYF. The V call is TRBV5-4, the J call TRBJ2-5, with 12 bases aligning to TRBD2. The CDR3 is 16 amino acids. The germline V gene has CDR1 SGHNT and CDR2 YYREEE (reference sequence). Germline trimming cut 0 bases from V and 5 bases from J; bases unmatched to any gene: 5.

The chain couples TRBV5-6 to TRBJ2-5; no definite D call. CDR3 length: 14 amino acids. Between the trimmed V and J ends, which lost 1 base and 3 bases, there was a span of 10 bases. Per the germline V gene, CDR1 is SGHDT and CDR2 is YYEEEE. CDR3 bases: TGTGCCAGCAGCTTGTATCGCAGGAAAGAGACCCAGTACTTC. Translating it yields CASSLYRRKETQYF.

The chain is built from TRBV20-1 and TRBJ2-3; D is unclear. There are 11 residues in the CDR3. Germline lookup yields CDR1 DFQATT and CDR2 SNEGSKA (reference sequence). The ends were cut back, 5 bases at V and 10 bases at J, with 13 bases in the middle. CDR3 DNA sequence: TGCAGTGCTGGGCCCGGCCTGGCGCAGTATTTT. As protein: CSAGPGLAQYF.

The chain uses TRBV30 and TRBJ1-1; a possible D gene is TRBD1 (6 bases). Germline CDR1 is GTSNPN and CDR2 is SVGIG (reference sequence). This CDR3 has 13 residues. V shed 6 bases and J shed 3 bases, with 14 bases lying between them. The CDR3 sequence: CACLNRADTEAFF. As DNA, the CDR3 is TGTGCCTGCTTAAACAGGGCTGACACTGAAGCTTTCTTT.

V gene TRBV7-2 combines with J gene TRBJ1-2; no clear D gene. The germline V gene has CDR1 SGHTA and CDR2 FQGNSA. The V end was cut by 5 bases, the J end by 4 bases, with 5 bases between. This CDR3 has 11 residues. The CDR3 sequence: CASSPIYGYTF. In nucleotides, the CDR3 is TGTGCCAGCAGCCCCATCTATGGCTACACCTTC.

This clone turned up a few times. This sequence joins TRBV5-6 and TRBJ1-1; D unresolved. CDR1 and CDR2 (germline): SGHDT, YYEEEE. Trimming removed 0 bases at V and 1 base at J, with 4 bases between. The CDR3 length is 13 residues. CDR3 in amino acids: CASSLAGNTEAFF. DNA of the CDR3: TGTGCCAGCAGCTTGGCTGGGAACACTGAAGCTTTCTTT. Variable domain in full (rest from reference TRBV5-6 and TRBJ1-1): DAGVTQSPTHLIKTRGQQVTLRCSPKSGHDTVSWYQQALGQGPQFIFQYYEEEERQRGNFPDRFSGHQFPNYSSELNVNALLLGDSALYLCASSLAGNTEAFFGQGTRLTVV.

This chain connects TRBV25-1 to TRBJ1-4; D is possibly TRBD1 (5 bases). Looked up from germline, CDR1 is MGHDK and CDR2 is SYGVNS. The CDR3 runs 16 residues. Trimming stripped 2 bases from V and 7 bases from J, with 17 bases between. The CDR3 loop reads CASSETMLGGGEKLFF. Here the CDR3 DNA reads TGTGCCAGCAGTGAAACCATGCTGGGGGGTGGTGAAAAACTGTTTTTT.

V usage is TRBV29-1 and J usage is TRBJ1-1, with 9 bases matching TRBD1. The ends lost 7 bases at V and 2 bases at J; junction bases unmatched: 8. Germline V gives CDR1 SQVTM, CDR2 ANQGSEA. The CDR3 runs 14 residues. This CDR3 is CSDIQGARNTEAFF. CDR3 nucleotides: TGCAGCGACATACAGGGGGCGCGAAACACTGAAGCTTTCTTT.

The J gene is TRBJ2-3, the V gene TRBV9; 9 nucleotides match TRBD2. The J segment lost 0 bases and the V segment lost 0 bases, leaving 5 bases of the junction unmatched. Looked up from germline, CDR1 is SGDLS and CDR2 is YYNGEE. The CDR3 consists of 17 residues. The CDR3 is CASSVDPSGASTDTQYF. The CDR3 DNA reads TGTGCCAGCAGCGTAGATCCTAGCGGGGCTAGCACAGATACGCAGTATTTT.